A single sample is the source of the 22 T cell receptor beta chains below, sequenced in a study of blood T cell repertoires in COVID-19. Profiled with immunoSEQ multiplex PCR; TCRdb holds only in-frame clones, not every one. The table shows more than 150,000 clones, with approximately 86% occurring only once. Sequencing was done on a sample of peripheral blood. These receptors were collected from a man aged 60 to 69 with acute or convalescent COVID-19.

This chain joins TRBV5-1 and TRBJ2-3; 10 nucleotides match TRBD2. This CDR3 has 18 residues. V shed 0 bases, J shed 6 bases, and the junction held 13 bases outside the gene matches. Germline CDR1 is SGHRS and CDR2 is YFSETQ. The CDR3 loop reads CASSLVASGRNRVDTQYF. DNA for the CDR3: TGCGCCAGCAGCTTGGTGGCTAGCGGGAGAAATCGTGTTGATACGCAGTATTTT.

This clone was seen a few times. This chain uses TRBV3-1 (or the pseudogene TRBV3-2) with TRBJ2-2, with 8 bases identical to TRBD1. The CDR3 is 14 residues long. Unmatched junction bases numbered 4, after V lost 6 bases and J lost 4 bases. The V gene's germline CDR1 is LGHDT and CDR2 YNNKEL (reference sequence). Here the CDR3 DNA reads TGTGCCAGCAGTCCGGACAGGGTCACCGGGGAGCTGTTTTTT. It translates to CASSPDRVTGELFF.

The chain links TRBV2 to TRBJ1-6; D may be TRBD1 (5 bases). Germline V gives CDR1 SNHLY, CDR2 FYNNEI. With 6 bases removed from V and 8 bases from J, the gap between germline ends came to 14 bases. The CDR3 has 14 residues. CDR3 sequence reads: CASRAGHGDSPLHF. DNA for the CDR3: TGTGCCAGCAGGGCCGGACACGGAGATTCACCCCTCCACTTT.

The genes are TRBV18 and TRBJ2-3; D is perhaps TRBD2 (6 bases). Germline lookup yields CDR1 KGHSH and CDR2 LQKENI. V dropped 7 bases and J dropped 0 bases, with 14 bases sitting between them. CDR3 length: 15 amino acids. The DNA of the CDR3 is TGTGCCAGCTTTCGTGGAGGGGCTAGCACAGATACGCAGTATTTT. It specifies CASFRGGASTDTQYF.

The chain has TRBV10-2 and TRBJ1-1; D is ambiguous. With 7 bases removed from V and 6 bases from J, the gap between germline ends came to 18 bases. Germline CDR1 reads WSHSY; CDR2 reads SAAADI. This CDR3 region has 14 residues. This chain's CDR3 is CASNVSPYGAEAFF. In DNA form, the CDR3 reads TGCGCCAGCAACGTCTCCCCCTACGGGGCTGAAGCTTTCTTT.

The rearrangement joins TRBV6-1 to TRBJ2-7; weak D call: TRBD2 (5 bases). CDR1 is MNHNS and CDR2 is SASEGT in the germline V gene. V was shortened by 4 bases and J by 6 bases, with 13 bases between the two germline ends. The CDR3 sequence is 13 residues long. The CDR3 DNA is TGTGCCAGCAGTGTTCCGGGGTCTGTCGAGCAGTACTTC. Translating it yields CASSVPGSVEQYF.

The chain couples TRBV9 to TRBJ2-7, with D perhaps TRBD1 (7 bases). V dropped 5 bases and J dropped 5 bases, with 14 bases sitting between them. The CDR3 length is 13 residues. Germline loops: CDR1 SGDLS, CDR2 YYNGEE. The CDR3 nucleotides are TGTGCCAGCAGTCGGACAGGAGGGCACGAGCAGTACTTC. Protein sequence: CASSRTGGHEQYF.

This clone has a single count. The chain employs TRBV29-1 and TRBJ2-7, with TRBD2 matching 12 bases. The CDR3 runs to 15 residues. Germline CDR1 is SQVTM and CDR2 is ANQGSEA. Unmatched junction bases numbered 6, after V lost 1 base and J lost 5 bases. The CDR3 sequence is CSVEATSGSRNEQYF. The CDR3 nucleotides read TGCAGCGTTGAAGCGACTAGCGGGAGTAGGAACGAGCAGTACTTC.

This sequence joins TRBV7-9 and TRBJ2-3; no clear D. Trimming stripped 5 bases from V and 2 bases from J, with 8 bases between. CDR3 size: 13 residues. Germline-derived CDR1 and CDR2 are SEHNR and FQNEAQ (reference sequence). CDR3 in amino acids: CASSLGVTDTQYF. The CDR3 DNA reads TGTGCCAGCAGCCTCGGAGTCACAGATACGCAGTATTTT.

This rearrangement joins TRBV5-6 to TRBJ2-3; 7 bases fit TRBD1. The CDR3 has 17 amino acids. Germline-derived CDR1 and CDR2 are SGHDT and YYEEEE. J was trimmed by 0 bases and V by 0 bases; bases with no gene match: 7. The CDR3 DNA reads as TGTGCCAGCAGCTTGGGGGTACAGGGGTCCAGCACAGATACGCAGTATTTT. Translated, it gives CASSLGVQGSSTDTQYF.

The sample holds one count of this clone. The chain uses TRBV24-1 and TRBJ1-5; D might be TRBD1 (5 bases). Trimming pared 10 bases from V and 8 bases from J, leaving 17 bases between. Germline V gene sequence: CDR1 KGHDR, CDR2 SFDVKD. This CDR3 has 13 residues. The DNA of the CDR3 is TGTGCCACAAATCAGGGTCCTAAGGAGCCCCAGCATTTT. This codes for CATNQGPKEPQHF.

The chain carries TRBV28 and TRBJ2-7, with TRBD1 matching 8 bases. CDR1 and CDR2 (germline): MDHEN, SYDVKM. With 4 bases clipped from V and 6 bases from J, the junction kept 11 bases outside the gene matches. This CDR3 is 15 amino acids long. CDR3 sequence: CASSSLGQGAGEQYF. The CDR3 DNA is TGTGCCAGCAGTTCCCTGGGGCAGGGGGCGGGCGAGCAGTACTTC.

This clone was seen just once. This chain uses TRBV12-3 or TRBV12-4 with TRBJ1-2; no definite D call. CDR3 length: 13 residues. Deletions cut 5 bases from V and 8 bases from J, with 15 bases between. The CDR3 loop is CASSTREISGYTF. CDR3 sequence (DNA): TGTGCCAGCAGTACACGCGAAATTAGCGGCTACACCTTC.

At least ten counts were recorded for this clone. The chain recombines TRBV7-9 with TRBJ2-5, with 7 nucleotides matching TRBD1. V lost 4 bases, J lost 5 bases, and 7 bases stayed unmatched. The length of the CDR3 is 14 residues. Germline assignment: CDR1 SEHNR and CDR2 FQNEAQ (reference sequence). As DNA, the CDR3 is TGTGCCAGCAGCTCGTCCCGGGACAGTGAGACCCAGTACTTC. This codes for CASSSSRDSETQYF.

The gene calls are TRBV19 and TRBJ2-2; D unresolved. Germline-derived CDR1 and CDR2 are LNHDA and SQIVND (reference sequence). V lost 1 base, J lost 3 bases, and 12 bases lay in between. The CDR3 extends over 16 amino acids. The CDR3 DNA reads as TGTGCCAGTAGTATAGCACAGTGGTATGACACCGGGGAGCTGTTTTTT. Translation: CASSIAQWYDTGELFF.

V and J are TRBV18 and TRBJ1-5, with a weak D call TRBD1 (5 bases). The germline V gene encodes CDR1 KGHSH and CDR2 LQKENI. The CDR3 runs 14 residues. Trimming left V 3 bases short and J 3 bases short, with 9 bases between. CDR3 region: CASSPDRSNQPQHF. CDR3 in DNA: TGTGCCAGCTCACCCGACAGATCCAATCAGCCCCAGCATTTT.

The chain recombines TRBV4-1 with TRBJ2-1, with 11 bases aligning to TRBD2. CDR1 and CDR2 (germline): MGHRA, YSYEKL. The CDR3 runs to 17 residues. J lost 2 bases, V lost 4 bases, and 7 bases had no gene match. CDR3 sequence (DNA): TGCGCCAGCAGCCGGGGGGGACTAGCGGCACCCTACAATGAGCAGTTCTTC. Residues: CASSRGGLAAPYNEQFF.

The V and J genes are TRBV29-1 and TRBJ2-7, with 8 bases aligning to TRBD1. The CDR3 consists of 15 residues. J lost 4 bases, V lost 0 bases, and 8 bases had no gene match. Germline V gene lookup returns CDR1 SQVTM and CDR2 ANQGSEA. CDR3 protein: CSVEDRAGGGYEQYF. Written as DNA, the CDR3 is TGCAGCGTTGAAGATCGGGCAGGGGGCGGGTACGAGCAGTACTTC.

As DNA, the CDR3 is TGTGCCAGCAGCCAAGATAGACAGGGGGCTAATGAAAAACTGTTTTTT. This translates into CASSQDRQGANEKLFF. The chain carries TRBV3-1 (or the pseudogene TRBV3-2) and TRBJ1-4, with 9 bases aligning to TRBD1. Trimming at V came to 0 bases and at J to 3 bases, leaving 2 bases not matched to a gene. The CDR3 contains 16 residues. The germline gives CDR1 LGHDT, CDR2 YNNKEL (reference sequence).

V is TRBV27 and J is TRBJ1-2, with D hard to call. V was pared by 0 bases and J by 0 bases, with 17 bases between. This CDR3 spans 18 amino acids. CDR1 and CDR2 (germline): MNHEY, SMNVEV (reference sequence). The CDR3 DNA sequence: TGTGCCAGCAGTTTATCCTTCGACTTAGTAAGAGCTAACTATGGCTACACCTTC. It encodes CASSLSFDLVRANYGYTF.

About this clone: One end of the junction does not line up with germline, which may come from a read error. The chain recombines TRBV27 with TRBJ2-7; no clear D gene. CDR3 length: 12 residues. Germline V gives CDR1 MNHEY, CDR2 SMNVEV (reference sequence). In nucleotides, the CDR3 is TGTGCCAGCAGTTTAGATGAAGTTTGGCCCTTATTC. The encoded protein is CASSLDEVWPLF.

V is TRBV28 and J is TRBJ2-1; 7 nucleotides line up with TRBD1. Trimming cost V 3 bases and J 4 bases; bases outside gene matches: 3. Germline V gene lookup returns CDR1 MDHEN and CDR2 SYDVKM. The CDR3 extends over 14 amino acids. In nucleotides, the CDR3 is TGTGCCAGCAGTTTCCGGGACAGTTACAATGAGCAGTTCTTC. Translation: CASSFRDSYNEQFF.